This T cell receptor beta chain comes out of a study of PD-1 blockade in classical Hodgkin lymphoma. Regarding the study as a whole: Newly diagnosed patients were reported to start with lower TCR diversity than healthy donors. Individuals who commenced nivolumab within less than 1 year of ASCT were excluded. Prior to therapy, complete responders displayed diversity much like that of newly diagnosed patients. Factors driving the repertoire differences, possibly disease activity or prior therapy, remain undefined.

Details on this clone: Its antigen is not known.

Generated by immunoSEQ multiplex PCR, the TCRdb table keeps only in-frame clones and is missing some. The sample includes tens of thousands of clones, 81% of them seen just once. All patients relapsed after autologous stem cell transplantation, and brentuximab vedotin exposure varied. This CDR3 spans 17 amino acids. V trimming: 4 bases; J trimming: 0 bases; junction bases outside the gene matches: 7. The germline V gene has CDR1 KGHSH and CDR2 LQKENI. This sequence originates from a human donor with classical Hodgkin lymphoma. The sequences come from peripheral blood mononuclear cells (PBMCs), collected at baseline. The J gene is TRBJ2-1, the V gene TRBV18; 9 nucleotides agree with TRBD2. CDR3 region: CASSRASGTSSYNEQFF. The DNA of the CDR3 is TGTGCCAGCTCACGGGCTAGCGGGACAAGCTCCTACAATGAGCAGTTCTTC. The full variable domain, in which reference TRBV18 and TRBJ2-1 provide the parts outside the CDR3, is NAGVMQNPRHLVRRRGQEARLRCSPMKGHSHVYWYRQLPEEGLKFMVYLQKENIIDESGMPKERFSAEFPKEGPSILRIQQVVRGDSAAYFCASSRASGTSSYNEQFFGPGTRLTVL.